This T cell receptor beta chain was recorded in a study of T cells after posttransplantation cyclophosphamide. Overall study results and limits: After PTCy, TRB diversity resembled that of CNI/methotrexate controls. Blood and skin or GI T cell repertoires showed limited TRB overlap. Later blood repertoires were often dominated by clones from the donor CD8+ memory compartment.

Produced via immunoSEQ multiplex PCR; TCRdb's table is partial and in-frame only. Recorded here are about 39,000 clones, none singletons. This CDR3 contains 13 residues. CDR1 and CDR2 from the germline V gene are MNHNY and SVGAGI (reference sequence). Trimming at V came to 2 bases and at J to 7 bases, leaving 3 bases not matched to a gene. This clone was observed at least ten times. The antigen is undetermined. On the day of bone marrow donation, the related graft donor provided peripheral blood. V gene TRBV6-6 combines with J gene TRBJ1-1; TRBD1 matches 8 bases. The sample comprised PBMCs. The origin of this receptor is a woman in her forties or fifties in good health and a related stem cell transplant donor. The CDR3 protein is CASSYAGQGEAFF. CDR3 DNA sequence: TGTGCCAGCAGTTACGCCGGACAGGGTGAAGCTTTCTTT.